Listed below are T cell receptor beta chains from one sample, sequenced in a study of post-analysis software for immune sequencing data. A single record per CDR3 protein comes from TCRdb applying MiXCR to the PCR reads. Among about 380,000 distinct CDR3 sequences, around 37% were seen once, and the ten largest hold roughly 13%. Sequencing input: blood. These receptors were collected from a girl between 5 and 17 years old with multiple sclerosis. CDR3s include the opening cysteine and the closing phenylalanine or tryptophan.

j_call	v_call	cdr3_aa
TRBJ2-7	TRBV5-5	CASSLGRLSSSYEQYF
TRBJ2-7	TRBV20-1	CSARSLAGWDYYEQYF
TRBJ2-1	TRBV4-2	CASSQEMGAGGGKQFF
.	TRBV5-6	CASSYGVGVNEQYF
TRBJ2-2	TRBV3-1	CASSQPGKNTGELFF
TRBJ2-1	TRBV2	CASSGAYLREQFF
TRBJ1-5	TRBV20-1	CSASWAEQGNQPQHF
TRBJ2-3	TRBV29-1	CSVKGRTTDTQYF
TRBJ2-3	TRBV12-3/TRBV12-4	CASNSGTQADTQYF
TRBJ1-6	TRBV12-3/TRBV12-4	CASSRAGNSPLHF
TRBJ2-7	TRBV25-1	CASSEWSAGRSEQYF
TRBJ2-7	TRBV18	CASSLTGEGYEQYF
TRBJ2-2	TRBV4-2	CASSQVPVAGELFF
TRBJ2-1	TRBV12-3/TRBV12-4	CASSPWTGVSEQFF
TRBJ1-5	TRBV10-3	CAISLGQGGHQPQHF
TRBJ2-7	TRBV7-9	CASSPRPISSSYEQYF
TRBJ2-3	TRBV7-7	CASSPGWTDTQYF
TRBJ1-2	TRBV12-3/TRBV12-4	CASSPGDRGHNGYTF
TRBJ1-5	TRBV20-1	CSARGVGNQPQHF
TRBJ2-6	TRBV6-1	CASRTGQTGANVLTF
TRBJ1-1	TRBV20-1	CSARQGDTEAFF
TRBJ2-5	TRBV28	CASSLGTPRTQYF
TRBJ1-5	TRBV12-3/TRBV12-4	CASSFGQPPSNQPQHF
TRBJ2-5	TRBV6-5	CASSYSTGMETQYF
TRBJ1-5	TRBV27	CASSLSRQSFPISNQPQHF
TRBJ1-5	TRBV15	CATSSYGKPQHF
TRBJ2-7	TRBV29-1	CSAWDGGTYEQYF
TRBJ1-3	TRBV11-2	CASSLDRDAGNTIYF
TRBJ1-5	TRBV28	CASNQGALSNQPQHF
TRBJ2-6	TRBV7-8	CASSMRYFSPQGANVLTF
TRBJ2-3	TRBV10-3	CAISESGTVSDTQYF
TRBJ1-1	TRBV28	CASSLQISMNTEAFF
TRBJ1-6	TRBV7-2	CASSELQGSNSPLHF
TRBJ2-5	TRBV10-3	CASSGYQETQYF
TRBJ2-7	TRBV4-1	CASSQPGSPGGDYEQYF
TRBJ2-3	TRBV12-3/TRBV12-4	CASSNAGPHNTDTQYF
TRBJ1-1	TRBV5-1	CASQGNTEAFF
TRBJ1-1	TRBV29-1	CSAEASLGTEAFF